The 30 T cell receptor beta chains in this list originate from one sample, sequenced in a study of radiotherapy plus CTLA-4 blockade in lung cancer (dated by TCRdb to between 2017 and 2018). The library was generated by the immunoSEQ multiplex PCR assay. In its TCRdb copy, this immuneACCESS table keeps in-frame sequences only and misses some clones. Where compared with another copy, unresolved V genes explain less than half of these, and the others have no known cause. The sample table shows 110,000 or so clones, and 78% are seen once. Over 4% of the sample lies in the top ten. Specimen: peripheral blood, collected from a patient treated with radiotherapy plus ipilimumab. These receptor sequences come from a human donor with non-small cell lung cancer who had a partial response to radiotherapy plus ipilimumab.

The rearrangement uses TRBV7-6 and TRBJ2-1, with TRBD2 identical over 9 bases. CDR1 is SGHVS and CDR2 is FNYEAQ in the germline V gene. J was trimmed by 8 bases and V by 0 bases; bases with no gene match: 17. This CDR3 contains 19 residues. Written as DNA, the CDR3 is TGTGCCAGCAGCTTAGCGTTGCTAGCGGGAAATTTTGGGGGGGATGAGCAGTTCTTC. This sequence encodes CASSLALLAGNFGGDEQFF.

As DNA, the CDR3 is TGTGCCACCAGAAGAACAGGGGGTAGCGACGAGCAGTACGTC. Translating it yields CATRRTGGSDEQYV. V and J are TRBV6-1 and TRBJ2-7; 8 positions match TRBD1. CDR3 size: 14 residues. V shed 10 bases, J shed 5 bases, and the junction held 13 bases outside the gene matches. CDR1 MNHNS and CDR2 SASEGT come from the germline V gene.

CDR3 protein: CASSLGLGTYNEQFF. In DNA form, the CDR3 reads TGTGCCAGCAGCTTGGGACTAGGAACCTACAATGAGCAGTTCTTC. The rearrangement uses TRBV7-9 and TRBJ2-1; 8 bases agree with TRBD2. Germline V CDR1 and CDR2: SEHNR, FQNEAQ (reference sequence). The V and J ends lost 3 bases and 2 bases, in that order; junction bases with no gene match: 3. This CDR3 spans 15 amino acids.

V is TRBV28 and J is TRBJ2-3; the D gene is possibly TRBD2 (5 bases). V was shortened by 6 bases and J by 2 bases, with 18 bases between the two germline ends. This CDR3 has 16 residues. Germline V CDR1 and CDR2: MDHEN, SYDVKM. The CDR3 DNA sequence: TGTGCCAGCAGCCGAGTTCCCCATGACTACACAGATACGCAGTATTTT. Amino acid sequence: CASSRVPHDYTDTQYF.

The rearrangement joins TRBV11-2 to TRBJ1-5; a possible D gene is TRBD1 (6 bases). Germline V gives CDR1 SGHAT, CDR2 FQNNGV. Trimming removed 4 bases at V and 0 bases at J, with 13 bases between. The CDR3 consists of 16 residues. This CDR3 reads CASSSGGQNSNQPQHF. In DNA, the CDR3 is TGTGCCAGCAGCTCGGGGGGGCAGAATAGCAATCAGCCCCAGCATTTT.

The chain joins TRBV18 to TRBJ1-5; D perhaps matches TRBD1 (6 bases). V lost 6 bases and J 3 bases, leaving 12 bases between the germline ends. Germline-derived CDR1 and CDR2 are KGHSH and LQKENI. The CDR3 sequence is 14 residues long. The CDR3 sequence is CASSRTAYNQPQHF. CDR3 DNA sequence: TGTGCCAGCTCGCGGACAGCCTACAATCAGCCCCAGCATTTT. The full variable domain, rest sourced from reference TRBV18 and TRBJ1-5, is NAGVMQNPRHLVRRRGQEARLRCSPMKGHSHVYWYRQLPEEGLKFMVYLQKENIIDESGMPKERFSAEFPKEGPSILRIQQVVRGDSAAYFCASSRTAYNQPQHFGDGTRLSIL.

V and J are TRBV5-4 and TRBJ1-4; 11 bases line up with TRBD1. Looked up from germline, CDR1 is SGHNT and CDR2 is YYREEE (reference sequence). The CDR3 is made up of 16 amino acids. V lost 5 bases and J lost 5; bases outside the gene matches: 8. CDR3 nucleotide sequence: TGTGCCAGCAGTTTATGGACAGGGGGCCAAAATGAAAAACTGTTTTTT. Translated, it gives CASSLWTGGQNEKLFF.

The chain couples TRBV5-4 to TRBJ2-3, with D perhaps TRBD2 (6 bases). V was shortened by 5 bases and J by 2 bases, with 18 bases between the two germline ends. The CDR3 covers 16 residues. CDR1 SGHNT and CDR2 YYREEE come from the germline V gene (reference sequence). The CDR3 nucleotides read TGTGCCAGCAGACGAGGAAGCTCTAGCGACACAGATACGCAGTATTTT. Its translation is CASRRGSSSDTDTQYF.

A note on this clone: At the DNA level, this CDR3 is encoded by other sequences in the same sample as well. The chain links TRBV18 to TRBJ2-1; D perhaps matches TRBD1 (5 bases). V lost 0 bases and J lost 3, with 12 bases in between. Germline V lookup: CDR1 KGHSH, CDR2 LQKENI. The CDR3 has 16 residues. DNA for the CDR3: TGTGCCAGCTCACCACCGCGTGACAGCCTCTACAATGAGCAGTTCTTC. It specifies CASSPPRDSLYNEQFF.

The CDR3 region is CASSQFTGSTEAFF. The CDR3, as DNA: TGTGCCAGCAGTCAATTTACAGGGTCCACTGAAGCTTTCTTT. The rearrangement uses TRBV6-4 and TRBJ1-1, with TRBD1 as a possible D gene (6 bases). Germline V lookup: CDR1 MRHNA, CDR2 SNTAGT. The V end was cut by 5 bases, the J end by 4 bases, with 14 bases between. The CDR3 sequence is 14 residues long.

The chain recombines TRBV9 with TRBJ2-1; no clear D gene. This CDR3 is 11 amino acids long. The V gene lost 3 bases and the J gene lost 5 bases, with 3 bases spanning the gap. The germline CDR1 and CDR2 sequences are SGDLS and YYNGEE. The CDR3 nucleotides read TGTGCCAGCAGCGCCGACAATGAGCAGTTCTTC. This gives the protein CASSADNEQFF.

The CDR3 sequence: CASLDRANTGELFF. The CDR3 region has the DNA TGTGCCAGCCTTGACAGAGCGAACACCGGGGAGCTGTTTTTT. J is TRBJ2-2 and V is TRBV6-6, with D tentatively TRBD1 (5 bases). Trimming removed 8 bases at V and 0 bases at J, with 10 bases between. CDR1 MNHNY and CDR2 SVGAGI come from the germline V gene (reference sequence). CDR3 length: 14 residues.

The V gene is TRBV27, the J gene TRBJ1-6; TRBD1 matches 7 bases. V lost 6 bases to trimming and J lost 8 bases; unmatched junction nucleotides: 7. This CDR3 is 14 amino acids long. Germline loops: CDR1 MNHEY, CDR2 SMNVEV (reference sequence). The CDR3 spells CASRVAGGHSPLHF. The CDR3 DNA sequence: TGTGCCAGCAGAGTCGCAGGGGGTCATTCACCCCTCCACTTT.

This chain links TRBV4-1 with TRBJ1-5, with 9 bases lining up with TRBD1. The CDR3 covers 15 residues. Germline V gene data show CDR1 as MGHRA and CDR2 as YSYEKL. Trimming cost V 0 bases and J 7 bases; bases outside gene matches: 4. Written as DNA, the CDR3 is TGCGCCAGCAGCCAAGATAGGACAGGGGCCCAGCCCCAGCATTTT. Its translation is CASSQDRTGAQPQHF.

This clone was seen at least ten times. The chain is built from TRBV6-1 and TRBJ1-4; 10 positions match TRBD1. Germline lookup yields CDR1 MNHNS and CDR2 SASEGT. The V segment lost 2 bases and the J segment 6 bases; nucleotides outside the gene matches: 3. This CDR3 contains 15 residues. This CDR3 reads CASSETTGGYEKLFF. The CDR3 DNA follows: TGTGCCAGCAGTGAAACGACAGGGGGCTATGAAAAACTGTTTTTT.

The genes are TRBV30 and TRBJ1-6, with D unclear. The CDR3 is made up of 15 amino acids. Trimming left V 3 bases short and J 0 bases short, with 9 bases between. The germline CDR1 and CDR2 sequences are GTSNPN and SVGIG (reference sequence). CDR3 amino acids: CAWSRKSSYNSPLHF. The DNA for the CDR3 is TGTGCCTGGAGCCGAAAGAGCTCCTATAATTCACCCCTCCACTTT. The variable domain in full, with the rest retrieved from reference TRBV30 and TRBJ1-6, is SQTIHQWPATLVQPVGSPLSLECTVEGTSNPNLYWYRQAAGRGLQLLFYSVGIGQISSEVPQNLSASRPQDRQFILSSKKLLLSDSGFYLCAWSRKSSYNSPLHFGNGTRLTVT.

The chain has TRBV30 and TRBJ1-4; D remains unclear. CDR1 and CDR2 from the germline V gene are GTSNPN and SVGIG (reference sequence). The CDR3 totals 13 residues. Trimming took off 2 bases at V and 7 bases at J, with 11 bases between the two ends. DNA for the CDR3: TGTGCCTGGAGTATGTGGGCGGGTGAAAAACTGTTTTTT. It translates to CAWSMWAGEKLFF.

V is TRBV4-1 and J is TRBJ2-5; TRBD1 agrees at 8 bases. V was clipped by 3 bases and J by 5 bases; unmatched bases: 8. Germline V gene lookup returns CDR1 MGHRA and CDR2 YSYEKL. This CDR3 spans 15 amino acids. The CDR3 sequence: CASSHLGQGEETQYF. CDR3 bases: TGCGCCAGCAGCCACCTCGGACAGGGTGAGGAGACCCAGTACTTC.

This chain links TRBV7-8 with TRBJ1-1; D remains ambiguous. The V gene's germline CDR1 is SGHVS and CDR2 FQNEAQ. The CDR3 length is 13 residues. V was clipped by 8 bases and J by 7 bases, with 17 bases between them. As DNA, the CDR3 is TGTGCCAGCGAGCTCGGTCCTTCGGGTGAAGCTTTCTTT. Amino acid sequence: CASELGPSGEAFF.

This clone was recorded only once. This sample includes further DNA sequences coding for the same CDR3. This chain connects TRBV18 to TRBJ2-1; 9 positions match TRBD2. V lost 3 bases, J lost 3 bases, and 3 bases stayed unmatched. The CDR3 has 15 residues. Germline assignment: CDR1 KGHSH and CDR2 LQKENI. CDR3 nucleotides: TGTGCCAGCTCACCCCGACTAGCGGACTACAATGAGCAGTTCTTC. It codes for CASSPRLADYNEQFF.

This clone rates as medium-sized (0.01 to 0.1%). The chain combines TRBV27 with TRBJ2-1; 10 nucleotides line up with TRBD2. J was trimmed by 9 bases and V by 4 bases; bases with no gene match: 6. There are 14 residues in the CDR3. Germline V gives CDR1 MNHEY, CDR2 SMNVEV (reference sequence). The CDR3 DNA reads TGTGCCAGCAGTTCTAAGCGGGAGGGAGTTGAGCAGTTCTTC. Its translation: CASSSKREGVEQFF.

The chain recombines TRBV7-9 with TRBJ2-7; 12 bases are shared with TRBD2. Germline CDR1 and CDR2: SEHNR and FQNEAQ (reference sequence). The CDR3 is made up of 18 amino acids. Trimming removed 4 bases from V and 3 bases from J; junction bases left unmatched: 13. The CDR3 spells CASSSTSGRSLGIYEQYF. Here the CDR3 DNA reads TGTGCCAGCAGCTCAACTAGCGGGAGGTCTCTAGGGATCTACGAGCAGTACTTC.

This clone was detected once. The rearrangement joins TRBV19 to TRBJ1-2; TRBD1 agrees at 11 bases. The CDR3 has 13 residues. The V and J ends lost 6 bases and 4 bases, in that order; junction bases with no gene match: 1. Germline loops: CDR1 LNHDA, CDR2 SQIVND (reference sequence). This CDR3 reads CASRGQGGYGYTF. Written as DNA, the CDR3 is TGTGCCAGTAGGGGACAGGGGGGCTATGGCTACACCTTC.

The CDR3 loop is CSVKKQGQQETQYF. The DNA for the CDR3 is TGCAGCGTTAAAAAGCAGGGGCAACAAGAGACCCAGTACTTC. The chain is built from TRBV29-1 and TRBJ2-5; possibly TRBD1 for D (6 bases). CDR1 is SQVTM and CDR2 is ANQGSEA in the germline V gene. The CDR3 is made up of 14 amino acids. V was pared by 5 bases and J by 2 bases, with 15 bases between. The full variable domain, its missing parts supplied by reference TRBV29-1 and TRBJ2-5, is SAVISQKPSRDICQRGTSLTIQCQVDSQVTMMFWYRQQPGQSLTLIATANQGSEATYESGFVIDKFPISRPNLTFSTLTVSNMSPEDSSIYLCSVKKQGQQETQYFGPGTRLLVL.

This clone occurred a few times. This sequence joins TRBV11-3 and TRBJ2-2; 9 bases align to TRBD1. V lost 3 bases to trimming and J lost 4 bases; unmatched junction nucleotides: 0. The CDR3 is 14 residues long. In germline, CDR1 is SGHNT, CDR2 YENEEA. The CDR3 spells CASSLTGGTGELFF. CDR3 nucleotide sequence: TGTGCCAGCAGCTTGACAGGGGGCACCGGGGAGCTGTTTTTT.

The chain is built from TRBV6-5 and TRBJ2-2; D possibly corresponds to TRBD2 (6 bases). Trimming removed 6 bases at V and 4 bases at J, with 9 bases between. Germline lookup yields CDR1 MNHEY and CDR2 SVGAGI. The CDR3 consists of 13 residues. The CDR3 loop is CASRGTSTGELFF. CDR3 sequence (DNA): TGTGCCAGCAGGGGGACTTCCACCGGGGAGCTGTTTTTT.

The chain uses TRBV5-1 and TRBJ2-3, with D uncertain. Germline V CDR1 and CDR2: SGHRS, YFSETQ. Trimming stripped 0 bases from V and 0 bases from J, with 8 bases between. This CDR3 is 15 amino acids long. This CDR3 is CASSLVFSSTDTQYF. CDR3 DNA: TGCGCCAGCAGCTTGGTATTTTCTAGCACAGATACGCAGTATTTT. The full variable domain, in which reference TRBV5-1 and TRBJ2-3 provide the parts outside the CDR3, is KAGVTQTPRYLIKTRGQQVTLSCSPISGHRSVSWYQQTPGQGLQFLFEYFSETQRNKGNFPGRFSGRQFSNSRSEMNVSTLELGDSALYLCASSLVFSSTDTQYFGPGTRLTVL.

In nucleotides, the CDR3 is TGTGCCACCAGCAGAGATCCCAGCTCTGGAAACACCATATATTTT. Translating it yields CATSRDPSSGNTIYF. The rearrangement links TRBV15 to TRBJ1-3; no firm D call. The germline V and J ends were trimmed by 0 bases and 0 bases, with 6 bases remaining between them. CDR1 and CDR2 (germline): LNHNV, YYDKDF (reference sequence). This CDR3 has 15 amino acids.

The J gene is TRBJ2-7, the V gene TRBV27; 10 nucleotides agree with TRBD1. Unmatched junction bases numbered 18, after V lost 7 bases and J lost 3 bases. From germline, CDR1 is MNHEY and CDR2 SMNVEV (reference sequence). This CDR3 is built from 18 residues. DNA of the CDR3: TGTGCCAGCACCCTACGTTGGTCACGGGACAGGGGATACTACGAGCAGTACTTC. Its translation is CASTLRWSRDRGYYEQYF.

This chain connects TRBV28 to TRBJ1-2, with 9 bases aligning to TRBD1. The V and J ends lost 6 bases and 7 bases, in that order; junction bases with no gene match: 12. The CDR3 has 15 residues. Germline V lookup: CDR1 MDHEN, CDR2 SYDVKM. This CDR3 reads CASSHRDREVRGYTF. In DNA form, the CDR3 reads TGTGCCAGCAGCCACCGGGACAGGGAGGTTCGTGGCTACACCTTC.